Presented here are 2 T cell receptor beta chains from one specimen sequenced in a study of PD-1 blockade in mismatch repair-deficient tumors. Here immunoSEQ multiplex PCR was the method, and the copy in TCRdb shows in-frame clones only, minus some. The sample records under 50,000 clones, around 80% being singletons. Sequences were derived from PBMCs, sampled approximately 41 weeks after starting pembrolizumab. These TCRs come from an adult with mismatch repair-deficient cancer.

The chain uses TRBV18 and TRBJ2-3; D may be TRBD1 (5 bases). The CDR3 covers 16 residues. Looked up from germline, CDR1 is KGHSH and CDR2 is LQKENI. V dropped 5 bases and J dropped 2 bases, with 17 bases sitting between them. CDR3 in DNA: TGTGCCAGCTCATCCTTAGCAGGGATGGTCACAGATACGCAGTATTTT. This codes for CASSSLAGMVTDTQYF.

V is TRBV9 and J is TRBJ2-4; no clear D gene. The CDR3 is made up of 14 amino acids. V was pared by 0 bases and J by 8 bases, with 12 bases between. Germline values: CDR1 SGDLS, CDR2 YYNGEE. This chain's CDR3 is CASSVGRYSDIQYF. The CDR3 bases are TGTGCCAGCAGCGTAGGCAGGTATTCGGACATTCAGTACTTC.